These T cell receptor beta chains were read from a single sample in a study of identical twins. TCRdb re-analysed the 5' RACE reads in MiXCR, keeping a single row per CDR3 protein. This repertoire shows 1.5 million to 2 million distinct CDR3 sequences, 25% to 35% found once; its top ten account for about 0.25%. Sequenced material: cord blood. The source of these receptors is a newborn girl in good health. Both conserved end residues are part of each CDR3. D genes are given only for firm matches. Size is stated for part of the rows, as once, few or many counts, or as a class when the clone is expanded.

>TRBV10-3|16|TRBD2|TRBJ2-1|NA
TGTGCCATCAGTGAGTCTTGGACTAGCGGACCAAATGAGCAGTTCTTC
CAISESWTSGPNEQFF
>TRBV20-1|14|NA|TRBJ2-3|few
TGCAGTGCTTCCCAGGGTACAGGGAGTTTGGCGCAGTATTTT
CSASQGTGSLAQYF
>TRBV20-1|14|TRBD2|TRBJ2-7|NA
TGCAGTGCTAGCAAGCCAGCGGGAGGGTACGAGCAGTACTTC
CSASKPAGGYEQYF
>TRBV20-1|14|TRBD2|TRBJ2-1|NA
TGCAGTGCTACGACTAGCGGATCCTACAATGAGCAGTTCTTC
CSATTSGSYNEQFF
>TRBV27|14|TRBD2|TRBJ2-3|few
TGTGCCAGCGCGACCGGGACTAGTTGGGATACGCAGTATTTT
CASATGTSWDTQYF
>TRBV7-8|16|TRBD2|TRBJ2-1|NA
TGTGCCAGCAGCTTTTTCACTAGCGGAGTCATCAATGAGCAGTTCTTC
CASSFFTSGVINEQFF
>TRBV4-2|15|NA|TRBJ1-4|few
TGTGCCAGCAGCCAAGATGGGGGGGCTAATGAAAAACTGTTTTTT
CASSQDGGANEKLFF
>TRBV12-3/TRBV12-4|14|TRBD1|TRBJ2-1|few
TGTGCCAGCATCCCGGACAGGGGGGGAAATGAGCAGTTCTTC
CASIPDRGGNEQFF
>TRBV6-6|12|NA|TRBJ2-4|few
TGTGCCAGCAGTTACTCGAAGGGTCACAAGTACTTC
CASSYSKGHKYF
>TRBV6-1|13|NA|TRBJ2-7|NA
TGTGCCAGCAGTGAATTCTTCTCCTACGAGCAGTACTTC
CASSEFFSYEQYF
>TRBV20-1|11|NA|TRBJ2-1|NA
TGCAGTGCTAGCTGGGGCGATGAGCAGTTCTTC
CSASWGDEQFF
>TRBV4-2|15|NA|TRBJ1-4|NA
TGTGCCAGCAGCCAAGTTACGGCTTCTAGTGAAAAACTGTTTTTT
CASSQVTASSEKLFF
>TRBV20-1|11|NA|TRBJ2-7|NA
TGCAGTGCTAGATACGGATACGAGCAGTACTTC
CSARYGYEQYF
>TRBV20-1|16|NA|TRBJ1-2|few
TGCAGTGCTAGAGCCGATAGGGGGAACTCCCACTATGGCTACACCTTC
CSARADRGNSHYGYTF
>TRBV7-9|15|TRBD1|TRBJ1-5|many
TGTGCCAGCAGCTTAGGGGACAGCAAAAATCAGCCCCAGCATTTT
CASSLGDSKNQPQHF
>TRBV15|21|NA|TRBJ2-2|NA
TGTGCCACCAGCAGAGACCTCTTCCGGGACCTACTGGATATAGGGGCCGGGGAGCTGTTTTTT
CATSRDLFRDLLDIGAGELFF
>TRBV12-3/TRBV12-4|15|NA|TRBJ2-3|NA
TGTGCCAGCAGCCTAGGCACAGTAGGCACAGATACGGAATATTTT
CASSLGTVGTDTEYF
>TRBV20-1|14|TRBD2|TRBJ2-3|few
TGCAGTGTTCGACTAGCGGGAGGCACAGATACGCAGTATTTT
CSVRLAGGTDTQYF
>TRBV4-1|13|NA|TRBJ2-3|few
TGCGCCAGCAGCCCCGGAGAACCAGATACGCAGTATTTT
CASSPGEPDTQYF
>TRBV5-5|13|NA|TRBJ1-2|few
TGTGCCAGCAGCTTGAGGGTCGAGGGTGGCTACACCTTC
CASSLRVEGGYTF
>TRBV20-1|13|TRBD2|TRBJ2-7|NA
TGCAGTGCTAATAGCGGGACTCACTACGAGCAGTACTTC
CSANSGTHYEQYF
>TRBV5-1|14|NA|TRBJ2-1|NA
TGCGCCAGCAGCTCCCTAGAGGGAGGGGGTGAGCAGTTCTTC
CASSSLEGGGEQFF
>TRBV30|15|NA|TRBJ2-5|NA
TGTGCCTTGAGGGGATACGGTGGTTCTCAAGAGACCCAGTACTTC
CALRGYGGSQETQYF
>TRBV3-1|16|TRBD2|TRBJ2-1|NA
TGTGCCAGCAGCCAAGATTCGGGACTAGTGAGCAATGAGCAGTTCTTC
CASSQDSGLVSNEQFF
>TRBV21-1|17|NA|TRBJ2-1|many
TGTGCCAGCAGCACCCTTATCGAGACTAGCGGGAACAATGAGCAGTTCTTC
CASSTLIETSGNNEQFF
>TRBV28|17|NA|TRBJ2-3|many
TGTGCCAGCAGTTGGCTGCTTAGGACGTCTAGCACAGATACGCAGTATTTT
CASSWLLRTSSTDTQYF
>TRBV5-1|16|TRBD2|TRBJ2-7|NA
TGCGCCAGCAGCTTGAGCGGGAGTGGGCCCCCCTACGAGCAGTACTTC
CASSLSGSGPPYEQYF
>TRBV15|17|NA|TRBJ2-1|NA
TGTGCCACCAGCAGAGCACAAATCCCCGAGCTCTACAATGAGCAGTTCTTC
CATSRAQIPELYNEQFF
>TRBV21-1|11|NA|TRBJ2-4|NA
TGTGGGGGACCAGCCAAAAACATTCAGTACTTC
CGGPAKNIQYF
>TRBV28|15|NA|TRBJ2-2|few
TGTGCCAGCAGTTTCCCCCAGGGATCCACCGGGGAGCTGTTTTTT
CASSFPQGSTGELFF
>TRBV29-1|14|TRBD2|TRBJ2-1|few
TGCAGCGAATCGGCGGGGGGGCCCTACAATGAGCAGTTCTTC
CSESAGGPYNEQFF
>TRBV7-2|14|TRBD1|TRBJ1-2|few
TGTGCCAGCAGCCGACAGGGGTTAGACTATGGCTACACCTTC
CASSRQGLDYGYTF
>TRBV7-9|14|NA|TRBJ1-2|few
TGTGCCAGCAGCTCTCGACAGGCTACGTATGGCTACACCTTC
CASSSRQATYGYTF